These T cell receptor beta chains were read from a single sample in a study of blood T cell repertoires in COVID-19. The method was immunoSEQ multiplex PCR; TCRdb's version includes in-frame clones alone and lacks a portion of them. This table holds 250,000 to 350,000 clones, more than 80% found once. Sequencing used peripheral blood. Receptors were obtained from a woman aged 30 to 39 with active or convalescent COVID-19. Both conserved end residues are part of each CDR3. Fields, in order: V gene, CDR3 length, J gene, CDR3 protein.

V gene: TRBV10-3
CDR3 length: 12
J gene: TRBJ1-2
CDR3 protein: CAISGSEGGYTF

V gene: TRBV28
CDR3 length: 13
J gene: TRBJ1-2
CDR3 protein: CASDSSFNYGYTF

V gene: TRBV6-1
CDR3 length: 13
J gene: TRBJ1-1
CDR3 protein: CASSEQGAGEAFF

V gene: TRBV7-2
CDR3 length: 13
J gene: TRBJ1-5
CDR3 protein: CASSLGHNQPQHF

V gene: TRBV19
CDR3 length: 16
J gene: TRBJ1-6
CDR3 protein: CAAGQGDASYNSPLHF

V gene: TRBV20-1
CDR3 length: 11
J gene: TRBJ2-5
CDR3 protein: CSAMGRETQYF

V gene: TRBV19
CDR3 length: 14
J gene: TRBJ2-1
CDR3 protein: CASSVRDRWNEQFF

V gene: TRBV29-1
CDR3 length: 10
J gene: TRBJ1-2
CDR3 protein: CSLSSGGYTF

V gene: TRBV7-2
CDR3 length: 18
J gene: TRBJ1-2
CDR3 protein: CASSLNMDRPYFNYGYTF

V gene: TRBV19
CDR3 length: 15
J gene: TRBJ1-1
CDR3 protein: CASIGTGGTDTEAFF

V gene: TRBV6-5
CDR3 length: 15
J gene: TRBJ1-2
CDR3 protein: CASSYSITPGYGYTF

V gene: TRBV7-2
CDR3 length: 17
J gene: TRBJ2-5
CDR3 protein: CASSLGASGGAGKTQYF

V gene: TRBV7-2
CDR3 length: 13
J gene: TRBJ1-3
CDR3 protein: CASALTTGNTIYF

V gene: TRBV19
CDR3 length: 11
J gene: TRBJ2-3
CDR3 protein: CASSAGGGSYF

V gene: TRBV29-1
CDR3 length: 14
J gene: TRBJ2-5
CDR3 protein: CSVGGRLKQETQYF

V gene: TRBV18
CDR3 length: 14
J gene: TRBJ1-1
CDR3 protein: CASSPNRLTTEAFF

V gene: TRBV9
CDR3 length: 16
J gene: TRBJ2-5
CDR3 protein: CASSTGTSGGGETQYF

V gene: TRBV30
CDR3 length: 11
J gene: TRBJ2-3
CDR3 protein: CALTGSDTQYF